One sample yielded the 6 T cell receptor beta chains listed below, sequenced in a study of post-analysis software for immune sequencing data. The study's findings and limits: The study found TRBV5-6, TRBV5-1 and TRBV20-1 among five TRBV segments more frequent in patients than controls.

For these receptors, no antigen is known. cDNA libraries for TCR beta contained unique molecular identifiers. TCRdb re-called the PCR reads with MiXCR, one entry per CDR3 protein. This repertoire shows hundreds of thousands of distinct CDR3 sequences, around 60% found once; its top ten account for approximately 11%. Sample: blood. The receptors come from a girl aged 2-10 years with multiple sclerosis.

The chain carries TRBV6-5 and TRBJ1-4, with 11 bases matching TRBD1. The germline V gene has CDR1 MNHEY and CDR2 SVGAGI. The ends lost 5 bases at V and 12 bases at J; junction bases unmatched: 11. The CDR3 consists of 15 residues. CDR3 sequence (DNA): TGTGCCAGCAGTCAACGGGACAGGGGGTTTGGTGAACTGTTTTTT. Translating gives CASSQRDRGFGELFF.

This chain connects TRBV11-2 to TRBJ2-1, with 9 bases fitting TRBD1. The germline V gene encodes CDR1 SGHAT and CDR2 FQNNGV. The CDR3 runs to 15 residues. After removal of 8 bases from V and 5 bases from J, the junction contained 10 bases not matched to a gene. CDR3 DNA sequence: TGTGCCAGCGGCTCCTCACAGGGGGCCAACAATGAGCAGTTCTTC. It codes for CASGSSQGANNEQFF.

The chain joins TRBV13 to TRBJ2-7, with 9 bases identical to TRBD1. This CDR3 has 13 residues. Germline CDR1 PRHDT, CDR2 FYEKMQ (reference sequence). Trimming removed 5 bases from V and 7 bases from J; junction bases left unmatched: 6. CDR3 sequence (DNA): TGTGCCAGCAGCCTACAGGGGGCGGGGGAGCAGTACTTC. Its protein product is CASSLQGAGEQYF.

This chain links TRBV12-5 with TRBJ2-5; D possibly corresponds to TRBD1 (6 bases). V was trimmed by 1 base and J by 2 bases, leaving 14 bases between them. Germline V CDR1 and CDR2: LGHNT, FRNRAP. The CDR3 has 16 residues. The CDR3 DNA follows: TGTGCTAGTGGTTTGGCACGCAATGGACAGCAAGAGACCCAGTACTTC. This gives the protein CASGLARNGQQETQYF.

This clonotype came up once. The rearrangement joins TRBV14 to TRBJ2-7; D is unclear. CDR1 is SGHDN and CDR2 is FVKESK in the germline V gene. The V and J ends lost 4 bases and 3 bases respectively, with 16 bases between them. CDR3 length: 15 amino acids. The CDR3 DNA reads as TGTGCCAGCAGCCTGGACGACGACCTATACTACGAGCAGTACTTC. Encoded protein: CASSLDDDLYYEQYF.

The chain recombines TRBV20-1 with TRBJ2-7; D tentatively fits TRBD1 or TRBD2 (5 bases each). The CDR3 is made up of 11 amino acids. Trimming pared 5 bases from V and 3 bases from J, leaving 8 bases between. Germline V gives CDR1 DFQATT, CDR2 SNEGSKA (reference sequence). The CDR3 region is CSAGDGYEQYF. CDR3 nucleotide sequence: TGCAGTGCTGGGGACGGCTACGAGCAGTACTTC.